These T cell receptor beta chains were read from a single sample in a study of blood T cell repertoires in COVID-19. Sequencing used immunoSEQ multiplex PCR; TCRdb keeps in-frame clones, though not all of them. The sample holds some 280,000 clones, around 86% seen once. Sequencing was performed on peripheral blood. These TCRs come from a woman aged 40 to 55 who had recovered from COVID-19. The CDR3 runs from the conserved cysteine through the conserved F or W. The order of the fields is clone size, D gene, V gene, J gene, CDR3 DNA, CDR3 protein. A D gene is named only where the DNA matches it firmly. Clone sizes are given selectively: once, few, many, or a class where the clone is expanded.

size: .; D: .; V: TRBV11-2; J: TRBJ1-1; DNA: TGTGCCAGCAGCTTTTCTCGGGAGGGGTTCACTGAAGCTTTCTTT; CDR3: CASSFSREGFTEAFF
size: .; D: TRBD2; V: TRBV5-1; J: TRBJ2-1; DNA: TGCGCCAGCACTCTCCGACTAGCGGGTTACAATGAGCAGTTCTTC; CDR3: CASTLRLAGYNEQFF
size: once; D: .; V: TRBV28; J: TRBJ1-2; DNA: TGTGCCAGCAGTCTCAGGGGTAAAGCTAACTATGGCTACACCTTC; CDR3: CASSLRGKANYGYTF
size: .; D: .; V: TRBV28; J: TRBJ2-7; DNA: TGTGCCAGCAGTTGGGCCACTTCACGGGAGCAGTACTTC; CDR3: CASSWATSREQYF
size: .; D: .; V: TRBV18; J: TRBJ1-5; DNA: TGTGCCAGCTCTCCAACGGCACAGCACAATCAGCCCCAGCATTTT; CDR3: CASSPTAQHNQPQHF
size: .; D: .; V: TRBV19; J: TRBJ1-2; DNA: TGTGCCAGTAGTATCTCGAGCGGTGCCGGCTACACCTTC; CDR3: CASSISSGAGYTF
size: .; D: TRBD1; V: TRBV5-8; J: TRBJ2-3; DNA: TGTGCCAGCAGCTTGGGCCGGGACAGGGTCATAGATACGCAGTATTTT; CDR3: CASSLGRDRVIDTQYF
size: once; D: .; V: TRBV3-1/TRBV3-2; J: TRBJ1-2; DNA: TGTGCCAGCAGCCAAGGGGTCGTCGCCGGGGGCTATGGCTACACCTTC; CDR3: CASSQGVVAGGYGYTF
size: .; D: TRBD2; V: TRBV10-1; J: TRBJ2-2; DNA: TGCGCCAGCAGTGATTTTAGCGGGAAGAGGACCGGGGAGCTGTTTTTT; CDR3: CASSDFSGKRTGELFF
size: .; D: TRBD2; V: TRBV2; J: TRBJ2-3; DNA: TGTGCCAGCAGGAGGGGACTATCGGCAGATACGCAGTATTTT; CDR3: CASRRGLSADTQYF
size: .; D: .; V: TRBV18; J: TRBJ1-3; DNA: TGTGCCAGCTCACCACGTGCGGGACGGAGCTCTGGAAACACCATATATTTT; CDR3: CASSPRAGRSSGNTIYF
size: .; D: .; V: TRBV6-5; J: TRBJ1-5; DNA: TGTGCCAGCAAAGACAGGTCCGGGCAGCCCCAGCATTTT; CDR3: CASKDRSGQPQHF
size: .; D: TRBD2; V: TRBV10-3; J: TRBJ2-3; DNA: TGTGCCATCAGTGGGTTCCTAACCGGGACTAGCGGGAGAGGGCCCACAGATACGCAGTATTTT; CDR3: CAISGFLTGTSGRGPTDTQYF
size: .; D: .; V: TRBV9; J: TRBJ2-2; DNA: TGTGCCAGCAGATCCCAGGACACAAACACCGGGGAGCTGTTTTTT; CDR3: CASRSQDTNTGELFF
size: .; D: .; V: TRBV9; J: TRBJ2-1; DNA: TGTGCCAGCAGCGTACGTAGCTCCTACAATGAGCAGTTCTTC; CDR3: CASSVRSSYNEQFF
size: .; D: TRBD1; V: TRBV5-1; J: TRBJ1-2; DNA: TGCGCCAGCAGCTTGGGACAGGGGGCAGACTATGGCTACACCTTC; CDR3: CASSLGQGADYGYTF
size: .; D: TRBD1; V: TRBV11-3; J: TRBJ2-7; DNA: TGTGCCAGCAGCTCAATAACAGGGGGCGGGAACGAGCAGTACTTC; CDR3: CASSSITGGGNEQYF
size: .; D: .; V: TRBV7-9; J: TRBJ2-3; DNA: TGTGCCAGCAGCTTAGCGGAGTGGGCAGATACGCAGTATTTT; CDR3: CASSLAEWADTQYF
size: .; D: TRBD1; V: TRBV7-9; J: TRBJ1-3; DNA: TGTGCCAGCAGCTTCGGACAGGGCGGAAACACCATATATTTT; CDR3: CASSFGQGGNTIYF
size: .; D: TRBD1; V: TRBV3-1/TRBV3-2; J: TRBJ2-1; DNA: TGTGCCAGCAGCCAAGACACCCTGGGGCGGACAGGACGGTTCTTC; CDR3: CASSQDTLGRTGRFF
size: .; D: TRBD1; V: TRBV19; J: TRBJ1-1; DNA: TGTGCCAGTAGCCTCTTAGGACAGGGTGAAGCTTTCTTT; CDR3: CASSLLGQGEAFF
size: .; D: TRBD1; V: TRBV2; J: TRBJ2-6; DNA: TGTGCCAGCAGTGATACAGGGGCGGCCTCTGGGGCCAACGTCCTGACTTTC; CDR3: CASSDTGAASGANVLTF
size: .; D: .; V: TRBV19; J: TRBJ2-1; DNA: TGTGCCAGGGACTCCCATGATGAGCAGTTCTTC; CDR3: CARDSHDEQFF
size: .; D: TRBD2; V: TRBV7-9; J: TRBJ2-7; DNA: TGTGCCAGCACCCCGGGACTAGCGGGCTACGAGCAGTACTTC; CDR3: CASTPGLAGYEQYF
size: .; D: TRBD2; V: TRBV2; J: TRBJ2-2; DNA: TGTGCCAGCAGTGAGGGACTAGCTTTAAGCCCCAACACCGGGGAGCTGTTTTTT; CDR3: CASSEGLALSPNTGELFF
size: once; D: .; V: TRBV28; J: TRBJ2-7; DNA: TGTGCCAGCAGTCCTCAGGGATACGAGCAGTACTTC; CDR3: CASSPQGYEQYF
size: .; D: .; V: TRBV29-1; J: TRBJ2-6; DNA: TGCAGCGTTGACAGCTCTGGGGCCAACGTCCTGACTTTC; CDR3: CSVDSSGANVLTF
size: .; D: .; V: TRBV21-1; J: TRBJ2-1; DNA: TGTGCCAGCAGCAAAATTAAGGGACTAGTGCACATATACAATGAGCAGTTCTTC; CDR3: CASSKIKGLVHIYNEQFF
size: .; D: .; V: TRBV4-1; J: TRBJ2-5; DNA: TGCGCCAGCAGCCAAGTTATAGGGGGCCAAGAGACCCAGTACTTC; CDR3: CASSQVIGGQETQYF
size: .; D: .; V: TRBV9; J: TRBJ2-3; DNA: TGTGCCAGCAGCGCCCGGATAGCTGTCGGCACAGATACGCAGTATTTT; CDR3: CASSARIAVGTDTQYF
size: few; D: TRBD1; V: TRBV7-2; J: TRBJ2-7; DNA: TGTGCCAGCAGCTTAGGACAGGGAGTATACGAGCAGTACTTC; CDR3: CASSLGQGVYEQYF
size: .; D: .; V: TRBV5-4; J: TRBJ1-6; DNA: TGTGCCAGCAGCTTGGCGGGGGGAAAGGATTCCCTCCACTTT; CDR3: CASSLAGGKDSLHF
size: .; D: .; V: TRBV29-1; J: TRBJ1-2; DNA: TGCAGCGTAGGGGACACCGACTATGGCTACACCTTC; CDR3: CSVGDTDYGYTF
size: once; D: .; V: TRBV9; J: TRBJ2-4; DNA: TGTGCCAGCAGCGTAGACCGTGTGGCCAACATTCAGTACTTC; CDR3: CASSVDRVANIQYF
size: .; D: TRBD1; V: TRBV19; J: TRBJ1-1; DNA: TGTGCCAGTAGTCAGCGGGGGACAGCCAACACTGAAGCTTTCTTT; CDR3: CASSQRGTANTEAFF
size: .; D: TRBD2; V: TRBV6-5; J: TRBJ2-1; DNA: TGTGCCAGCAGTTGGAGCGGGAGCGGGTACAATGAGCAGTTCTTC; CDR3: CASSWSGSGYNEQFF
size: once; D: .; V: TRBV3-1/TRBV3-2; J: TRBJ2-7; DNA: TGTGCCAGCAGCCAAGATGGGGCGGTCGCCTACGAGCAGTACTTC; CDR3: CASSQDGAVAYEQYF
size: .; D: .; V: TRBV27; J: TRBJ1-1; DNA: TGTGCCAGCAGACCCTCGAGGGTCATGAACACTGAAGCTTTCTTT; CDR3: CASRPSRVMNTEAFF
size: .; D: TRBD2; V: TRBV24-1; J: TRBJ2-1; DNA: TGTGCCACCAGTGATCCTAGCGGGAGGGTGGGCGATGAGCAGTTCTTC; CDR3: CATSDPSGRVGDEQFF
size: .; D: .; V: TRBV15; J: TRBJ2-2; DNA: TGTGCCACCAGCAGAGCTCTGGGCCAGGGGAATATCGGGGAGCTGTTTTTT; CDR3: CATSRALGQGNIGELFF
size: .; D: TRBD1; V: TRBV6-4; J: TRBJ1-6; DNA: TGTGCCAGCAGTGTGGGACAGGGTAATTCACCCCTCCACTTT; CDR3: CASSVGQGNSPLHF
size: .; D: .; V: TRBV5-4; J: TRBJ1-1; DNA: TGTGCCAGCAGCTTGGGGGGCGACTACACTGAAGCTTTCTTT; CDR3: CASSLGGDYTEAFF
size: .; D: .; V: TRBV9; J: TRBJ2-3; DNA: TGTGCCAGCAGCCTCGCCTCGTTAGCGGGCACAGATACGCAGTATTTT; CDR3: CASSLASLAGTDTQYF
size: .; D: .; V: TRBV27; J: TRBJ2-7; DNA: TGTGCCAGCAGTTCCCCGGACAAATCCGCTTACGAGCAGTACTTC; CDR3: CASSSPDKSAYEQYF
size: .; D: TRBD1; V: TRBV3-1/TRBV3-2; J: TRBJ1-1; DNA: TGTGCCAGCAAGCCGGACAGGGGTAACACTGAAGCTTTCTTT; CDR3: CASKPDRGNTEAFF
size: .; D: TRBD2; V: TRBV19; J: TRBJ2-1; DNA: TGTGCCAGTAAGGATGGAGGGGCTAGCGGGAGTAATGAGCAGTTCTTC; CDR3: CASKDGGASGSNEQFF
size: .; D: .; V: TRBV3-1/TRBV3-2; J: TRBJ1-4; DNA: TGTGCCATCGGGGAGACTGAAAAACTGTTTTTT; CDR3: CAIGETEKLFF
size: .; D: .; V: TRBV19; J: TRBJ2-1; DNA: TGTGCCAGTATTCCGGACGCGGGCCCAAGGAATGAGCAGTTCTTC; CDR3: CASIPDAGPRNEQFF
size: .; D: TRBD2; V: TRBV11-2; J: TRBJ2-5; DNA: TGTGCCAGCAGTCACCTCGGCGGTCTAGCGGGAGTAGAGACCCAGTACTTC; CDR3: CASSHLGGLAGVETQYF
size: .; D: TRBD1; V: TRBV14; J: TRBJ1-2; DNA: TGTGCCAGCAGCCAAGAGGACAGGGGAGTCAGGGGCTACACCTTC; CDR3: CASSQEDRGVRGYTF
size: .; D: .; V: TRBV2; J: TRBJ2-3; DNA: TGTGCCAGCAGTGGACAGAGCTCTAGCACAGATACGCAGTATTTT; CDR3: CASSGQSSSTDTQYF
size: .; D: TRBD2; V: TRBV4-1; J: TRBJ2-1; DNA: TGCGCCAGCAGCCAAAACCCTAGCGGCTCCTACAATGAGCAGTTCTTC; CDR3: CASSQNPSGSYNEQFF
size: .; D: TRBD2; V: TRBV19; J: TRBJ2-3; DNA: TGTGCCAGTAAAAAAGCGGGAGCTAGCACAGATACGCAGTATTTT; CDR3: CASKKAGASTDTQYF
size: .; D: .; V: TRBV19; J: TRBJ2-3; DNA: TGTGCCAGTAGTCCCGTGGCGGGAATCACAGATACGCAGTATTTT; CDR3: CASSPVAGITDTQYF
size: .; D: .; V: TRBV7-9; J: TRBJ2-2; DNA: TGTGCCAGCCCGGGGGGCTCCACCGGGGAGCTGTTTTTT; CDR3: CASPGGSTGELFF
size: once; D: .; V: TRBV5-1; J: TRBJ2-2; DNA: TGCGCCAGCAGCTTGACAGGGCCGGGCACCGGGGAGCTGTTTTTT; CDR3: CASSLTGPGTGELFF
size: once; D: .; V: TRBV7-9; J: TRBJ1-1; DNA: TGTGCCAGCGGAGGCCCTGAAGCTTTCTTT; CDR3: CASGGPEAFF
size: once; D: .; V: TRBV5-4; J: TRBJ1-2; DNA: TGTGCCAGCAGCTTGGCCGGTGAGAACTATGGCTACACCTTC; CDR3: CASSLAGENYGYTF